The sequence of this T cell receptor (beta chain) was determined in a study of T cell responses to AZD1222 COVID-19 vaccine. General observations from the study: Most donors were white British and more were female, and clonal diversity was possibly underestimated. Receipt of two AZD1222 doses was followed by a rise in Spike-specific TCR breadth and depth.

Note on this clone: The antigen is not known.

The CDR3 spans 14 residues. Per germline, CDR1 PRHDT and CDR2 FYEKMQ (reference sequence). Deletions cut 5 bases from V and 4 bases from J, with 14 bases between. Data came from immunoSEQ multiplex PCR; TCRdb stores just in-frame clones and leaves some out. The sample shows about 180,000 clones, just over 85% of them seen only once. This chain links TRBV13 with TRBJ1-2; the D is unclear. The receptor was isolated from an adult in good health. Source: peripheral blood, taken on day 0 of AZD1222 vaccination. CDR3 bases: TGTGCCAGCAGCCGCGGGCGGGAGGTCTATGGCTACACCTTC. This translates into CASSRGREVYGYTF.